This record looks at one T cell receptor beta chain sequence and its context. Its antigen is still unknown. This CDR3 is 16 amino acids long. The V gene's germline CDR1 is MGHRA and CDR2 YSYEKL. Trimming left V 1 base short and J 4 bases short, with 17 bases between. Study-wide results and limits: In terms of TCR gene usage, tumor memory CD4+ T cells clustered together with blood and lymph node memory CD4+ cells, as well as with lymph node naive CD4+ cells. Tumor-infiltrating Treg TCR alpha and beta sequences overlapped most with tumor naive CD4+ T cells, then blood naive.

Constant-region reverse primers amplified full-length variable regions, followed by semi-nested Nested Universal Primer A PCR. TCRdb passed the 5' RACE reads through MiXCR, listing each CDR3 protein once. The repertoire holds some 30,000 distinct CDR3 sequences, with about 25% as singletons. V usage is TRBV4-1 and J usage is TRBJ2-7, with D possibly matching TRBD2 (5 bases). Input material: naive CD4+ T cells sorted from a lymph node. Subset indicated: naive CD4+ T cells, CD4+CD45RA+CD25-. The source is a female donor with breast cancer. DNA of the CDR3: TGCGCCAGCAGCCAAGTTCTTAGGGCAGGAGGATACGAGCAGTACTTC. It specifies CASSQVLRAGGYEQYF.